Sequencing of this T cell receptor (beta chain) was carried out in a study of early T cells in non-severe SARS-CoV-2 infection. Overall study context: Sequencing used unsorted whole-blood bulk RNA, so chains lack pairing.

Comments on this clonotype: What it binds is not known.

Findings and limits, study-wide: Private and CD4 specificities were missed by VDJdb matching, which favored anti-spike CD8 responses.

Each single cDNA molecule received a unique molecular identifier. MiXCR was run by TCRdb on the 5' RACE reads, yielding one entry per CDR3 protein. This table holds around 48,000 distinct CDR3 sequences, about 12% found once. The trim removed 4 bases at V and 4 bases at J, leaving 6 bases unmatched. CDR3 length equals 14 residues. CDR1 and CDR2 (germline): LGHDT, YNNKEL (reference sequence). Sequencing was done on a sample of whole blood. This TCR was sampled from an adult who was a healthcare worker with PCR-confirmed SARS-CoV-2 infection or an uninfected control (not recorded which). V gene TRBV3-1 combines with J gene TRBJ1-2, with 7 nucleotides matching TRBD1. As DNA, the CDR3 is TGTGCCAGCAGCCCTACAGGGGCCCCCTATGGCTACACCTTC. It encodes CASSPTGAPYGYTF.